This entry lists 11 T cell receptor beta chains sequenced from one sample in a study of response to subunit inactivated influenza vaccine. TCRdb reprocessed the RT-PCR reads via MiXCR and lists one record per CDR3 protein. The profile shows about 520,000 distinct CDR3 sequences, approximately 24% of them singletons. The sequencing used CD4+ T cells sorted from PBMCs, collected roughly 5 days after vaccination. These receptor sequences come from a man in his fifties who received an inactivated influenza vaccine.

This clonotype has a count of ten or more. The CDR3 spells CSAMGVQGSATF. For the CDR3, the DNA is TGCAGTGCCATGGGAGTCCAAGGGTCCGCCACCTTC. The rearrangement uses TRBV20-1 and TRBJ1-2; no firm D call. Germline values: CDR1 DFQATT, CDR2 SNEGSKA (reference sequence). This CDR3 contains 12 residues. The V end was cut by 6 bases, the J end by 13 bases, with 21 bases between.

The chain is built from TRBV19 and TRBJ2-5; 8 bases line up with TRBD2. With 7 bases clipped from V and 5 bases from J, the junction kept 15 bases outside the gene matches. The CDR3 runs to 16 residues. Germline-derived CDR1 and CDR2 are LNHDA and SQIVND (reference sequence). CDR3 in amino acids: CASTRGAAGAGETQYF. Written as DNA, the CDR3 is TGTGCCAGTACGAGGGGAGCAGCGGGAGCCGGCGAGACCCAGTACTTC.

The chain has TRBV6-4 and TRBJ2-1; D is unresolved. V was pared by 4 bases and J by 12 bases, with 16 bases between. CDR1 MRHNA and CDR2 SNTAGT come from the germline V gene. The CDR3 is made up of 13 amino acids. CDR3 sequence (DNA): TGTGCCAGCAGTGTGATGATGGCCGGAGCGCAGTTCTTC. It codes for CASSVMMAGAQFF.

This chain joins TRBV12-3 or TRBV12-4 and TRBJ1-5; the match to TRBD1 covers 9 bases. This CDR3 is built from 14 residues. The junction had 3 bases not matched to a gene; V was cut back by 5 bases and J by 4 bases. The CDR3 bases are TGTGCCAGCAGTGCGACAGGGGGGAATCAGCCCCAGCATTTT. Translated: CASSATGGNQPQHF.

This clonotype was counted between two and nine times. The J gene is TRBJ2-3, the V gene TRBV7-2; possibly TRBD2 for D (5 bases). The CDR3 sequence is 15 residues long. The germline gives CDR1 SGHTA, CDR2 FQGNSA. Between the trimmed V and J ends, which lost 1 base and 7 bases, there was a span of 15 bases. The CDR3 DNA is TGTGCCAGCAGCTTAGTTAGAGGGTCAGCAAATACGCAGTATTTT. As protein: CASSLVRGSANTQYF.

This rearrangement joins TRBV27 to TRBJ1-2; D may be TRBD1 (6 bases). The germline V gene encodes CDR1 MNHEY and CDR2 SMNVEV (reference sequence). The CDR3 consists of 14 residues. V lost 6 bases, J lost 4 bases, and 15 bases lay in between. The CDR3: CASRGRGTPYGYTF. The CDR3 region has the DNA TGTGCCAGCAGGGGTAGGGGGACCCCCTATGGCTACACCTTC.

This chain connects TRBV5-1 to TRBJ1-6; unclear D gene. V dropped 1 base and J dropped 9 bases, with 11 bases sitting between them. Germline V gene data show CDR1 as SGHRS and CDR2 as YFSETQ. This CDR3 comprises 14 residues. CDR3 sequence (DNA): TGCGCCAGCAGCTTGTCGTCCGTTGGTTCACCCCTCCACTTT. Translating gives CASSLSSVGSPLHF.

This chain joins TRBV20-1 and TRBJ2-3; D is unclear. Germline V CDR1 and CDR2: DFQATT, SNEGSKA (reference sequence). The CDR3 covers 12 residues. V was cut by 3 bases and J by 0 bases, with 4 bases left in between. Written as DNA, the CDR3 is TGCAGTGCTAGTTCTAGCACAGATACGCAGTATTTT. Translated: CSASSSTDTQYF.

The chain joins TRBV20-1 to TRBJ2-7, with 7 bases fitting TRBD1. The CDR3 loop spans 14 amino acids. J was trimmed by 1 base and V by 3 bases; bases with no gene match: 6. Per germline, CDR1 DFQATT and CDR2 SNEGSKA (reference sequence). The CDR3 coding sequence is TGCAGTGCTAGGGTACCGGACAGGTCCTACGAGCAGTACTTC. This sequence encodes CSARVPDRSYEQYF.

In its sample, this clonotype was seen a few times. V and J are TRBV20-1 and TRBJ1-2; D remains unclear. Germline V gene data show CDR1 as DFQATT and CDR2 as SNEGSKA (reference sequence). The CDR3 contains 13 residues. Trimming shortened V by 5 bases and J by 1 base, and 11 bases separated the two germline ends. CDR3 residues: CSAPKDGNYGYTF. The CDR3 DNA is TGCAGTGCTCCTAAGGACGGTAACTATGGCTACACCTTC.

This clonotype has more than one count but fewer than ten. The chain carries TRBV30 and TRBJ1-6; D gene ambiguous. The CDR3 covers 13 residues. CDR1 and CDR2 from the germline V gene are GTSNPN and SVGIG (reference sequence). The V end lost 1 base, the J end lost 6 bases, and 7 bases lay between the germline ends. DNA for the CDR3: TGTGCCTGGAGTGAGGGCGTTAATTCACCCCTCCACTTT. Its translation is CAWSEGVNSPLHF.